The rows below give T cell receptor beta chains drawn from one sample of a study of CXCR3-negative and CXCR3-positive naive CD8 T cells. Reprocessing the 5' RACE reads, TCRdb reports a single entry for every CDR3 protein and omits DNA. Found here are under 50,000 distinct CDR3 sequences; the top ten clones hold approximately 2.3%. Material for sequencing was naive CXCR3- CD8+ T cells from blood. All receptors come from a human donor in good health. Some clones in this sample may be carry-over from other donors' samples. The CDR3 runs from the conserved cysteine through the conserved F or W. Clone size is not always given. Where it is, it says once, few, many or a class for expanded clones.

TRBJ2-2 | NA | TRBV5-5 | CASSFGQNTGELFF
TRBJ1-6 | NA | TRBV6-1 | CASSEFPGTLADNSPLHF
TRBJ2-1 | NA | TRBV7-6 | CASSPPHELKAYNEQFF
TRBJ2-5 | NA | TRBV29-1 | CSVEGTGFRETQYF
TRBJ2-3 | NA | TRBV7-2 | CASSLVLSTDTQYF
TRBJ2-3 | NA | TRBV28 | CASSPIVGGAENTDTQYF
TRBJ2-2 | NA | TRBV5-5 | CASNRWGTGELFF
TRBJ1-2 | NA | TRBV13 | CASSAPGEYGYTF
TRBJ1-2 | NA | TRBV9 | CASSGRDIFNYGYTF
TRBJ2-7 | NA | TRBV29-1 | CSVEEGREYEQYF
TRBJ2-1 | NA | TRBV2 | CASSDEGQTNNEQFF
TRBJ1-1 | NA | TRBV14 | CASSLSTGGFTEAFF
TRBJ2-1 | NA | TRBV14 | CASSQDLTSGGYEQFF
TRBJ2-1 | NA | TRBV29-1 | CSVDTGTGPNEQFF
TRBJ2-3 | NA | TRBV7-2 | CASRPTDTQYF
TRBJ2-7 | NA | TRBV7-9 | CATMKIGGNEQYF
TRBJ2-7 | NA | TRBV6-5 | CACRQGYEQYF
TRBJ2-2 | NA | TRBV27 | CASSLYSGRPGELFF
TRBJ2-1 | medium-sized | TRBV28 | CASSRSSRHEQFF
TRBJ2-1 | NA | TRBV6-1 | CASIFGTNEQFF
TRBJ1-2 | NA | TRBV6-6 | CASSDTLAGENGYTF
TRBJ2-7 | medium-sized | TRBV20-1 | CSARWTSDYEQYF
TRBJ2-7 | NA | TRBV4-3 | CASSQLREYEQYF
TRBJ2-1 | NA | TRBV6-5 | CASSKTGSYNEQFF
TRBJ2-1 | NA | TRBV7-6 | CASSPRERAHNEQFF
TRBJ2-5 | NA | TRBV12-3/TRBV12-4 | CASSSGDPETQYF
TRBJ1-1 | NA | TRBV7-7 | CASRATGLEEMNTEAFF
TRBJ2-7 | NA | TRBV7-6 | CASSFGGVGEQYF
TRBJ2-7 | NA | TRBV7-9 | CASSLGGIYEQYF
TRBJ1-3 | NA | TRBV28 | CASSTEDRAGRNTIYF
TRBJ2-1 | NA | TRBV2 | CASRDGQGNDEQFF
TRBJ2-3 | NA | TRBV28 | CASSLGTGTGDTQYF
TRBJ2-7 | NA | TRBV19 | CASSTGPRPLEQYF
TRBJ2-7 | NA | TRBV12-3/TRBV12-4 | CASSFPTGEQYF
TRBJ2-3 | NA | TRBV6-5 | CASSYVWTGVTDTQYF
TRBJ1-5 | NA | TRBV20-1 | CSVASQGLEYQPQHF
TRBJ2-3 | NA | TRBV7-3 | CASSLGTTSTDTQYF
TRBJ2-1 | medium-sized | TRBV20-1 | CSARDDSGAYNEQFF
TRBJ2-7 | NA | TRBV4-1 | CASSQESSGGVYEQYF
TRBJ2-5 | NA | TRBV7-8 | CASSAGTVQETQYF
TRBJ2-7 | NA | TRBV15 | CATSREVGDHEQYF
TRBJ2-7 | NA | TRBV20-1 | CSARTSLSYEQYF
TRBJ2-2 | NA | TRBV27 | CASSSTGELFF
TRBJ2-2 | NA | TRBV5-5 | CASSGLIRGTGELFF
TRBJ2-1 | NA | TRBV4-1 | CASSWAVGAYNEQFF
TRBJ1-2 | NA | TRBV6-2/TRBV6-3 | CASGGSEGFNGYTF
TRBJ2-2 | NA | TRBV6-5 | CASSYSRGGTGELFF
TRBJ2-1 | NA | TRBV4-3 | CASSQQKDPYNEQFF